The TCR beta chain described here comes from a study of T cell responses to AZD1222 COVID-19 vaccine. Findings of the study overall: Epitopes outside B.1.351 and B.1.1.7 mutated regions reportedly drew nearly half of spike TCRs. Seropositive status at baseline applied to only 6 or 7 AZD1222 recipients.

Only in-frame clones appear in the TCRdb table, and some are missing; sequencing was by immunoSEQ multiplex PCR. The profile shows approximately 180,000 clones, more than 90% of them singletons. In germline, CDR1 is MNHNS, CDR2 SASEGT. This CDR3 contains 13 residues. V gave up 1 base and J gave up 7 bases, with 11 bases separating them. On this clone: The antigen is unknown.

The sequenced sample was peripheral blood, obtained on day 0 of AZD1222 vaccination. The V gene is TRBV6-1, the J gene TRBJ2-7; D might be TRBD2 (6 bases). The receptor comes from an adult in good health. The CDR3 DNA reads TGTGCCAGCAGTGAAGGGGACTCGCTGGAGCAGTACTTC. Translating it yields CASSEGDSLEQYF.